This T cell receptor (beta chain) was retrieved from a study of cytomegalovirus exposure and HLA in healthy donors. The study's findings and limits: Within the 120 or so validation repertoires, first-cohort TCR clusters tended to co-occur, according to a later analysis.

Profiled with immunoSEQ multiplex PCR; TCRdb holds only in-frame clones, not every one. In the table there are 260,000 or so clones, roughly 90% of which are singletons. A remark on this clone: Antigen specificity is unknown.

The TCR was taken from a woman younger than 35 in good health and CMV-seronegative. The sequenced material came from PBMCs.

CDR3 sequence (DNA): TGTGCCAGTAGTATAGATTGGGGACAAGATGGCTACACCTTC. It translates to CASSIDWGQDGYTF. V usage is TRBV19 and J usage is TRBJ1-2; D is perhaps TRBD1 (6 bases). Germline-derived CDR1 and CDR2 are LNHDA and SQIVND (reference sequence). Trimming stripped 0 bases from V and 6 bases from J, with 11 bases between. The CDR3 extends over 14 amino acids.